This T cell receptor beta chain was captured in a study of shared clonotypes between healthy human individuals. Overall study context: The cohort comprised a couple of women and a few men. Their ages spanned 18 to 49 years.

About this clone: Its antigen is not known.

Notes on the study in general: Sharing across a few donors was seen in 5% to 5.5% of naive CD4 clonotypes.

Trimming cost V 5 bases and J 5 bases; bases outside gene matches: 6. Germline loops: CDR1 SGHAT, CDR2 FQNNGV. This CDR3 has 14 residues. Researchers divided each subset's genomic DNA evenly across several immunoSEQ plates. Repertoires were generated with immunoSEQ multiplex PCR, while TCRdb's copy carries only in-frame clones and drops some. The sample holds about 1 million clones, 75% seen once. The sequencing sample was made of memory CD4+ T cells sorted from blood. Subset: CD45RA-negative fraction. The receptor comes from a man aged 18 to 30 in good health. V and J are TRBV11-2 and TRBJ2-4; 7 positions agree with TRBD1. As DNA, the CDR3 is TGTGCCAGCAGCCCCGGGACAGACGAAAACATTCAGTACTTC. Residues: CASSPGTDENIQYF.